This T cell receptor (beta chain) was recorded in a study of CD8 T cells in ankylosing spondylitis. Study-wide results and caveats: Prior literature has documented some motif variants in synovial fluid and blood from reactive arthritis. Clones tied to disease were said to be significantly enriched in matched ankylosing spondylitis synovial fluid.

Making use of molecular barcodes, quantitative 5'-RACE generated TCR beta libraries. TCRdb called the 5' RACE reads again in MiXCR, with one record for every CDR3 protein. The sample yields about 310,000 distinct CDR3 sequences, around 20% seen once. Regarding this clonotype: Its antigen is undetermined.

Trimming removed 3 bases from V and 9 bases from J; junction bases left unmatched: 8. The CDR3 spans 16 residues. The receptor was isolated from a female donor with ankylosing spondylitis or in good health (not recorded which). The V and J genes are TRBV12-3 or TRBV12-4 and TRBJ2-2; 12 bases align to TRBD2. Input material: blood, either unsorted or a sorted T cell fraction (not recorded which). The CDR3 region is CASSLRLAGGPRELFF. The CDR3, as DNA: TGTGCCAGCAGTTTGCGGCTAGCGGGAGGGCCTCGGGAGCTGTTTTTT.